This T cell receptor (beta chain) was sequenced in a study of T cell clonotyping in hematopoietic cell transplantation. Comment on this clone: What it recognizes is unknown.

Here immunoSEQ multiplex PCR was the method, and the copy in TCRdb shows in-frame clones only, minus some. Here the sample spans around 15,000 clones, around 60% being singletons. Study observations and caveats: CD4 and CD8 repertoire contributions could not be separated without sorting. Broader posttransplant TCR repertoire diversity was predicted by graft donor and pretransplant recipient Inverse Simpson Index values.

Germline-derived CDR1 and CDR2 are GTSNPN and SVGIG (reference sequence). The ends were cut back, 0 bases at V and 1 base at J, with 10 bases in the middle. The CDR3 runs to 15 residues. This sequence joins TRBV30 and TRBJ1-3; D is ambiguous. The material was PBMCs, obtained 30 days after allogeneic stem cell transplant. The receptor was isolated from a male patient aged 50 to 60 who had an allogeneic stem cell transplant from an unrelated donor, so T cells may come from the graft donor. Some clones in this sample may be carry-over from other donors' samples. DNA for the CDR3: TGTGCCTGGAGTGTAATGACAATATCTGGAAACACCATATATTTT. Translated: CAWSVMTISGNTIYF.